This TCR beta chain is drawn from a study of cytomegalovirus exposure and HLA in healthy donors. PCR primers comprised 60 Vbeta and 13 Jbeta primers. Sequencing was performed with immunoSEQ multiplex PCR; in TCRdb, only in-frame clones are kept and a portion is missing. The repertoire has a few hundred thousand clones, less than 85% of them found once; the top ten carry 0.22%. Study findings and constraints: As a later analysis revealed, most CMV-associated TCR beta chains appeared HLA-restricted. In a later analysis, HLA-associated TCR beta chains were more clonally expanded than equally common others. Fewer N-insertions than the approximately 610-donor mean were reportedly shown by an Asian-associated ancestry cluster in a later analysis.

On this clone itself: Its antigen remains unknown.

The CDR3 is 12 residues long. Between the trimmed V and J ends, which lost 1 base and 8 bases, there was a span of 9 bases. CDR1 and CDR2 (germline): SGHNT, YYREEE (reference sequence). The specimen was PBMCs. This chain joins TRBV5-4 and TRBJ1-2; D not resolved. This receptor was taken from a girl aged 2-15 years in good health and CMV-seronegative. The CDR3 DNA reads TGTGCCAGCAGCTTGAGAGCAACCGGCTACACCTTC. It codes for CASSLRATGYTF.